This is a list of T cell receptor beta chains from one sample in a study of blood T cell repertoires in COVID-19. Clones were sequenced by immunoSEQ multiplex PCR, and TCRdb holds only the in-frame ones, with some missing. The sample has about 120,000 clones, approximately 90% seen once; the top ten hold around 3%. Sequenced: peripheral blood. These receptors all come from a woman between 45 and 65 years old with acute or convalescent COVID-19. CDR3s include the opening cysteine and the closing phenylalanine or tryptophan. The order of the fields is V gene, J gene, CDR3 protein.

v_call: TRBV7-2
j_call: TRBJ2-1
cdr3_aa: CASSLVAALSNEQFF

v_call: TRBV6-6
j_call: TRBJ1-5
cdr3_aa: CASSYATGGNQPQHF

v_call: TRBV24-1
j_call: TRBJ2-1
cdr3_aa: CATEVAGLYNEQFF

v_call: TRBV30
j_call: TRBJ2-1
cdr3_aa: CAWSVGARRFNEQFF

v_call: TRBV28
j_call: TRBJ1-6
cdr3_aa: CASSLGMDIGNNSPLHF

v_call: TRBV18
j_call: TRBJ2-7
cdr3_aa: CASSPGAGPSYEQYF

v_call: TRBV7-2
j_call: TRBJ1-2
cdr3_aa: CASSPAGGPGYTF

v_call: TRBV5-1
j_call: TRBJ2-3
cdr3_aa: CASSSPGSTDTQYF

v_call: TRBV6-6
j_call: TRBJ2-2
cdr3_aa: CASSWTSGNTGELFF

v_call: TRBV4-1
j_call: TRBJ1-3
cdr3_aa: CASSQGAGHAGNTIYF

v_call: TRBV14
j_call: TRBJ2-2
cdr3_aa: CASSPPPGGELFF

v_call: TRBV6-2/TRBV6-3
j_call: TRBJ1-5
cdr3_aa: CASSYTDRVGSQPQHF

v_call: TRBV5-1
j_call: TRBJ2-1
cdr3_aa: CASSLATSVYNEQFF

v_call: TRBV30
j_call: TRBJ2-5
cdr3_aa: CAWANSRQETQYF

v_call: TRBV29-1
j_call: TRBJ2-1
cdr3_aa: CSGGLAVEQFF

v_call: TRBV5-1
j_call: TRBJ2-2
cdr3_aa: CASSLNRGAGELFF

v_call: TRBV5-1
j_call: TRBJ2-2
cdr3_aa: CASSFASGNLFLAGELFF

v_call: TRBV3-1/TRBV3-2
j_call: TRBJ2-5
cdr3_aa: CASSQPPLQETQYF

v_call: TRBV9
j_call: TRBJ1-1
cdr3_aa: CASSGTRGQGAPEAFF

v_call: TRBV28
j_call: TRBJ2-7
cdr3_aa: CASSLWGLAGGDSGEQYF

v_call: TRBV19
j_call: TRBJ2-1
cdr3_aa: CASSIKAGGPFEEQFF

v_call: TRBV9
j_call: TRBJ1-1
cdr3_aa: CASSVMGQAQEEAFF

v_call: TRBV15
j_call: TRBJ1-2
cdr3_aa: CATSRDLGQGEDGYTF

v_call: TRBV27
j_call: TRBJ2-1
cdr3_aa: CASSGTGVSYNEQFF

v_call: TRBV18
j_call: TRBJ1-2
cdr3_aa: CASSPPYGGAGGYTF

v_call: TRBV28
j_call: TRBJ2-1
cdr3_aa: CASSLWAGTGGRNEQFF

v_call: TRBV14
j_call: TRBJ1-2
cdr3_aa: CASSRGLENYGYTF

v_call: TRBV7-2
j_call: TRBJ2-1
cdr3_aa: CASSNRDLNYNEQFF

v_call: TRBV2
j_call: TRBJ2-7
cdr3_aa: CASKPGLGFGYYEQYF

v_call: TRBV10-1
j_call: TRBJ2-3
cdr3_aa: CASSRTKPGDTQYF

v_call: TRBV18
j_call: TRBJ2-7
cdr3_aa: CASSSTGTGYEQYF

v_call: TRBV19
j_call: TRBJ2-4
cdr3_aa: CAILDRVSNIQYF

v_call: TRBV19
j_call: TRBJ2-5
cdr3_aa: CASSIRGRETQYF

v_call: TRBV3-1/TRBV3-2
j_call: TRBJ1-3
cdr3_aa: CASRDSSGNTIYF

v_call: TRBV6-5
j_call: TRBJ1-1
cdr3_aa: CASSFGTGGLTEAFF

v_call: TRBV5-1
j_call: TRBJ1-1
cdr3_aa: CASSSQGGNTEAFF